This TCR beta chain was sequenced in a study of blood T cell repertoires in COVID-19. Across the study: The United States, Italy and Spain were the sources of the acute and convalescent COVID-19 samples. From T cells, B-cell-depleted T cells, or PBMCs came the material, which was cDNA or gDNA.

Germline loops: CDR1 KGHSH, CDR2 LQKENI. This CDR3 comprises 18 residues. V was clipped by 6 bases and J by 6 bases; unmatched bases: 17. Original processing notes: Scientists estimated how many nucleated cells there were by amplifying reference gene primers. Produced via immunoSEQ multiplex PCR; TCRdb's table is partial and in-frame only. The V and J calls and clone size were taken over from that table, and D and trimming were inferred from the DNA. The table includes roughly 120,000 clones, over 75% detected once. V usage is TRBV18 and J usage is TRBJ2-1; the match to TRBD1 covers 10 bases. This TCR was recovered from a woman aged 80 or over with active or convalescent COVID-19. The sequenced sample consisted of peripheral blood. The CDR3 here is CASSPRLPDRGGLNEQFF. The CDR3 coding sequence is TGTGCCAGCTCCCCTCGCTTACCGGACAGGGGGGGACTCAATGAGCAGTTCTTC.